The clone carrying this T cell receptor (beta chain) was counted a few times. Germline-derived CDR1 and CDR2 are KGHSH and LQKENI. The CDR3 has 16 residues. J gave up 3 bases and V 2 bases, and 3 bases lay outside the gene matches. The data belong to a study of blood T cell repertoires in COVID-19. Produced via immunoSEQ multiplex PCR; TCRdb's table is partial and in-frame only. The table has 120,000 or so clones, around four fifths seen once. The genes are TRBV18 and TRBJ2-2; 10 nucleotides line up with TRBD2. Source material: peripheral blood. The source of this sequence is a human donor in a cohort sampled during active COVID-19. The CDR3 DNA sequence: TGTGCCAGCTCACCAATAGCGGGAGGATACACCGGGGAGCTGTTTTTT. This sequence encodes CASSPIAGGYTGELFF.